The present T cell receptor (beta chain) was sequenced within a study of tumor-infiltrating lymphocytes in primary liver carcinoma. With respect to this clonotype: Its antigen is unidentified. One end of the junction is discordant with germline, which a read error may explain.

General study points: Blood's top-250-clone fraction was significantly lower than that of tumors (p = 0.039).

RNA was extracted from whole blood without cell sorting, alongside germline DNA. Using a constant-region primer together with ProtoScript II reverse transcriptase, TCR beta cDNA was made from about 500 ng of total RNA. Libraries of TCR beta came from three nested multiplex PCR rounds with slightly modified ARM-PCR. Investigators reported that the first two PCR rounds, at around 11 cycles each, used TRBV1-TRBV30 forward primers with a C-beta reverse primer. TCRdb used MiXCR to reprocess the multiplex PCR reads, holding one entry per CDR3 protein. The data show some 320,000 distinct CDR3 sequences, 65% seen once. The length of the CDR3 is 14 residues. In germline, CDR1 is SGHNT, CDR2 YENEEA.

This sequence was found in a man between 40 and 49 years old with primary liver carcinoma and hepatitis B virus infection. This chain joins TRBV11-3 and TRBJ2-1; D is ambiguous. The sequenced material came from peripheral blood. This CDR3 reads CTSSLFPYYNEQFF. DNA for the CDR3: TGTACCAGCAGCTTATTTCCGTACTACAATGAGCAGTTCTTC.